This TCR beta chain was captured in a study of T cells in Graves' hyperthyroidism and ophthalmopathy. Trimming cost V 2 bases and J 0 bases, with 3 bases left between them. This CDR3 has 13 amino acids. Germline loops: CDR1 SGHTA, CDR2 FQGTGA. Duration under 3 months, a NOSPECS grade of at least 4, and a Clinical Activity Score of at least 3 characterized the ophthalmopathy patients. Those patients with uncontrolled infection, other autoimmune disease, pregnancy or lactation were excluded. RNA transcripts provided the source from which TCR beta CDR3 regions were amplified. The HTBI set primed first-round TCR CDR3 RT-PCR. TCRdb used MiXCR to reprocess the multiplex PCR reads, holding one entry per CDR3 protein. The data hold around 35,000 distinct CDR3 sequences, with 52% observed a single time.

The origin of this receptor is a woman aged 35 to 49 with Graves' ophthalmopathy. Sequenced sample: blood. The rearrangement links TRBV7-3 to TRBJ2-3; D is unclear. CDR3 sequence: CASSLVSTDTQYF. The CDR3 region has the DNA TGTGCCAGCAGCTTAGTTAGCACAGATACGCAGTATTTT.